The 5 T cell receptor beta chains below were found in one sample sequenced in a study of T cell responses to AZD1222 COVID-19 vaccine (dated by TCRdb to about 2021). The label giving this sample's time point can be read as: baseline before first vaccination. The method was the immunoSEQ multiplex PCR assay. The source is immuneACCESS, and TCRdb retained only in-frame sequences with V and J called. Part of the clones is not carried over; for the studies checked, unresolved V genes explain less than half of this, and the remainder is unexplained. This sample gives some 110,000 clones in total; roughly 87% of them show up just once. The ten largest clones represent around 5% of the sample. Sequenced material: peripheral blood, taken on day 0 of AZD1222 vaccination. Receptors originate from an adult in good health.

This clone appeared a few times. The chain carries TRBV24-1 and TRBJ1-5; TRBD1 matches at 7 bases. Germline values: CDR1 KGHDR, CDR2 SFDVKD. V trimming: 7 bases; J trimming: 0 bases; junction bases outside the gene matches: 14. CDR3 length: 18 amino acids. The CDR3 reads CATSRTGTEFYSNQPQHF. In nucleotides, the CDR3 is TGTGCCACCAGCAGAACCGGGACAGAGTTTTATAGCAATCAGCCCCAGCATTTT.

The table lists this clone with a count of one. CDR3 sequence: CASSLSDGGAVAFF. The CDR3 DNA is TGTGCCAGCAGCCTATCGGACGGGGGCGCGGTAGCTTTCTTT. The chain joins TRBV7-2 to TRBJ1-1; tentative D call: TRBD1 (6 bases). The V gene lost 5 bases and the J gene lost 10 bases, with 20 bases spanning the gap. This CDR3 contains 14 residues. Germline V gives CDR1 SGHTA, CDR2 FQGNSA. Combining the CDR3 with reference TRBV7-2 and TRBJ1-1 gives the whole variable domain GAGVSQSPSNKVTEKGKDVELRCDPISGHTALYWYRQSLGQGLEFLIYFQGNSAPDKSGLPSDRFSAERTGGSVSTLTIQRTQQEDSAVYLCASSLSDGGAVAFFGQGTRLTVV.

The rearrangement uses TRBV7-2 and TRBJ2-2; no clear D gene. The CDR3 sequence is 14 residues long. Germline V gives CDR1 SGHTA, CDR2 FQGNSA. The V gene lost 2 bases and the J gene lost 2 bases, with 6 bases spanning the gap. The CDR3 DNA is TGTGCCAGCAGCTTATTTCGCAACACCGGGGAGCTGTTTTTT. Its protein product is CASSLFRNTGELFF.

The genes are TRBV12-5 and TRBJ1-1; D gene unclear. Germline CDR1 LGHNT, CDR2 FRNRAP. The V and J ends lost 3 bases and 6 bases respectively, with 11 bases between them. This CDR3 region has 13 residues. The CDR3 coding sequence is TGTGCTAGTGGTTTAAATCTCGGATCTGAAGCTTTCTTT. It yields the protein CASGLNLGSEAFF.

V is TRBV7-9 and J is TRBJ1-4; D gene unclear. V was shortened by 2 bases and J by 8 bases, with 12 bases between the two germline ends. Germline loops: CDR1 SEHNR, CDR2 FQNEAQ (reference sequence). This CDR3 has 14 amino acids. DNA of the CDR3: TGTGCCAGCAGCTTAAAAACGGCGGCCGAAAAACTGTTTTTT. This translates into CASSLKTAAEKLFF.